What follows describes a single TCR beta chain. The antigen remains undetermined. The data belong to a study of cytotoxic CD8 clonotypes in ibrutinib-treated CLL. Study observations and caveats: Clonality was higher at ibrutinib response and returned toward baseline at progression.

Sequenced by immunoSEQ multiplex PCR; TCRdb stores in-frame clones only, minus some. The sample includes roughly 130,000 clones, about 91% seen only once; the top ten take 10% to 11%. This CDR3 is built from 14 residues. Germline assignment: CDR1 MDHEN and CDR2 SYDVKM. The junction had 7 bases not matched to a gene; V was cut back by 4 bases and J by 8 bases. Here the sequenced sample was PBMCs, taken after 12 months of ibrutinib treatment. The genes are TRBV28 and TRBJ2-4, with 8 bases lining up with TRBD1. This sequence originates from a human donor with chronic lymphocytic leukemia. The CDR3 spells CASSSGQVYYIQYF. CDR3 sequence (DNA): TGTGCCAGCAGTTCGGGACAGGTCTACTACATTCAGTACTTC.